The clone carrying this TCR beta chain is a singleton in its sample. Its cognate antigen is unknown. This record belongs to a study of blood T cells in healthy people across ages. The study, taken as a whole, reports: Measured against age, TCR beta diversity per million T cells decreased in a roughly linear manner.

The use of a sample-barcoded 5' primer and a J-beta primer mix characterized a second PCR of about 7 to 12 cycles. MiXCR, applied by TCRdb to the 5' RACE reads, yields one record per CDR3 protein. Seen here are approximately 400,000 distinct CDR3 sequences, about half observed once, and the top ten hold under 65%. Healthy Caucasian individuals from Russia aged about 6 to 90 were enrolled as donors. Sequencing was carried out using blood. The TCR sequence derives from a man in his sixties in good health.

In nucleotides, the CDR3 is TGTGCCAGCAGCGAACCGGGAGTGAATACGCAGTATTTT. Amino acids: CASSEPGVNTQYF. The rearrangement uses TRBV7-2 and TRBJ2-3; D may be TRBD2 (6 bases). The CDR3 extends over 13 amino acids. Trimming took off 5 bases at V and 7 bases at J, with 13 bases between the two ends. The germline V gene encodes CDR1 SGHTA and CDR2 FQGNSA. The full variable domain, its missing parts supplied by reference TRBV7-2 and TRBJ2-3, is GAGVSQSPSNKVTEKGKDVELRCDPISGHTALYWYRQSLGQGLEFLIYFQGNSAPDKSGLPSDRFSAERTGGSVSTLTIQRTQQEDSAVYLCASSEPGVNTQYFGPGTRLTVL.